This T cell receptor (beta chain) was identified during a study of CD8 T cells in ankylosing spondylitis. General study points: Seemingly characteristic of ankylosing spondylitis blood was a TCR beta motif consisting of several highly homologous variants.

This clonotype was seen ten or more times. Its antigen is currently unknown. Trimming cost V 3 bases and J 4 bases; bases outside gene matches: 2. The germline V gene encodes CDR1 LGHDT and CDR2 YNNKEL (reference sequence). The CDR3 loop spans 14 amino acids. Molecular-barcoded quantitative 5'-RACE produced these TCR beta libraries. A single record per CDR3 protein comes from TCRdb applying MiXCR to the 5' RACE reads. This sample carries 200,000 to 300,000 distinct CDR3 sequences, approximately 10% of them seen once, and the ten largest clones take around 2.6%. V gene TRBV3-1 combines with J gene TRBJ2-1, with 8 bases that match TRBD2. The clonotype originates from a male donor with ankylosing spondylitis or in good health (not recorded which). Source material: blood, either unsorted or a sorted T cell fraction (not recorded which). The CDR3 protein is CASSHTSGYNEQFF. The CDR3 DNA follows: TGTGCCAGCAGCCATACTAGCGGATACAATGAGCAGTTCTTC.